This T cell receptor beta chain was observed in a study of blood T cell repertoires in COVID-19. Germline CDR1 reads MGHRA; CDR2 reads YSYEKL. With 1 base removed from V and 3 bases from J, the gap between germline ends came to 13 bases. The CDR3 is 15 residues long. This clone has just a few counts. Repertoires were generated with immunoSEQ multiplex PCR, while TCRdb's copy carries only in-frame clones and drops some. The table lists approximately 100,000 clones, roughly 80% of them singletons, with more than 9% in the top ten. Source material: peripheral blood. The gene calls are TRBV4-1 and TRBJ2-7; D not certain. The receptor's source is a human donor in a cohort sampled during active COVID-19. CDR3 protein: CASSQGAVAYYEQYF. CDR3 DNA: TGCGCCAGCAGCCAAGGGGCAGTGGCATACTACGAGCAGTACTTC.